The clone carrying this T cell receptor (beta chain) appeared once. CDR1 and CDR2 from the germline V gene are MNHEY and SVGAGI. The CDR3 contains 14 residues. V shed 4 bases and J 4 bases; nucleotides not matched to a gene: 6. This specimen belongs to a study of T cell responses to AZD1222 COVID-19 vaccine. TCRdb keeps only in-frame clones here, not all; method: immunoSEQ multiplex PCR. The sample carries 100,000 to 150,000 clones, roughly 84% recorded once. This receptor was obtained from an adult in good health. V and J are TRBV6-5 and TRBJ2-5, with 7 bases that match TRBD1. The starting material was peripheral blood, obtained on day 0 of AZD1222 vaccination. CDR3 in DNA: TGTGCCAGCAGTTTCAGGGGGAAGGGAGAGACCCAGTACTTC. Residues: CASSFRGKGETQYF.